The clone carrying this T cell receptor (beta chain) showed up many times. Unique molecular identifiers were affixed to single, distinct cDNA molecules. TCRdb reanalysed the 5' RACE reads using MiXCR and keeps one entry per CDR3 protein. This sample has around 71,000 distinct CDR3 sequences, with 9% to 10% found just once. This specimen comes from a study of early T cells in non-severe SARS-CoV-2 infection. Study overall: Alpha and beta chains were unpaired, from unsorted whole-blood bulk RNA.

The CDR3 has 15 residues. V was pared by 6 bases and J by 5 bases, with 19 bases between. CDR1 and CDR2 from the germline V gene are MNHEY and SMNVEV (reference sequence). The chain employs TRBV27 and TRBJ2-5, with a possible D match to TRBD2 (8 bases). The sequencing used whole blood, collected at baseline. This clonotype originated in an adult who was a healthcare worker with PCR-confirmed SARS-CoV-2 infection or an uninfected control (not recorded which). CDR3 region: CASSLAGRGPETQYF. The CDR3 region has the DNA TGTGCCAGCAGCCTAGCCGGGAGGGGGCCTGAGACCCAGTACTTC.